Presented here are 26 T cell receptor beta chains from one specimen sequenced in a study of CD8+CD57+ T cells in acquired aplastic anemia. Patients picked for sequencing had shown CD8+CD57+ cell expansion detected by flow cytometry. Profiles of TCR beta VDJ and CDR3 were generated from a genomic DNA template. TCRdb passed the reads through MiXCR, listing each CDR3 protein once. The profile covers more than 200,000 distinct CDR3 sequences, with roughly 50% appearing a single time and 15% to 20% taken by the ten largest. The sequenced material came from sorted CD4+, CD8+, or CD8+CD57+ T cells (not recorded which) from PBMCs. The receptors were gathered from a human donor with aplastic anemia.

The chain recombines TRBV11-2 with TRBJ1-2; possibly TRBD1 for D (5 bases). V was cut by 5 bases and J by 2 bases, with 9 bases left in between. Germline loops: CDR1 SGHAT, CDR2 FQNNGV. The CDR3 sequence is 13 residues long. The CDR3 spells CASSRDGNYGYTF. As DNA, the CDR3 is TGTGCCAGCAGCCGGGACGGCAACTATGGCTACACCTTC.

The chain uses TRBV18 and TRBJ1-4; TRBD1 might be the D (6 bases). This CDR3 region has 14 residues. The ends were cut back, 6 bases at V and 7 bases at J, with 15 bases in the middle. Germline V lookup: CDR1 KGHSH, CDR2 LQKENI. DNA of the CDR3: TGTGCCAGCTCTGCGGACAGCCAGGCTGAAAAACTGTTTTTT. Its protein is CASSADSQAEKLFF.

This sequence joins TRBV7-9 and TRBJ2-7; the D gene is possibly TRBD2 (7 bases). There are 14 residues in the CDR3. Trimming cost V 4 bases and J 3 bases, with 13 bases left between them. Per germline, CDR1 SEHNR and CDR2 FQNEAQ (reference sequence). CDR3 coding DNA: TGTGCCAGCAGCTCGACAGGACTAGTCTACGAGCAGTACTTC. Its translation is CASSSTGLVYEQYF. Complete variable domain (other parts from reference TRBV7-9 and TRBJ2-7): DTGVSQNPRHKITKRGQNVTFRCDPISEHNRLYWYRQTLGQGPEFLTYFQNEAQLEKSRLLSDRFSAERPKGSFSTLEIQRTEQGDSAMYLCASSSTGLVYEQYFGPGTRLTVT.

The gene calls are TRBV10-1 and TRBJ1-3; 10 positions agree with TRBD1. This CDR3 is built from 18 residues. Germline V gene data show CDR1 as WNHNN and CDR2 as SYGVQD (reference sequence). The V gene end was trimmed by 4 bases and the J gene end by 1 base; junction bases not matched to a gene: 10. The CDR3 DNA reads TGCGCCAGCAGTGCTCCGGGACAGGGGCTGGGATCTGGAAACACCATATATTTT. Translating gives CASSAPGQGLGSGNTIYF.

J is TRBJ1-1 and V is TRBV12-3 or TRBV12-4; no firm D call. Deletions cut 5 bases from V and 9 bases from J, with 19 bases between. This CDR3 comprises 14 residues. The CDR3 bases are TGTGCCAGCAGTCCGACTGAGGCGGGAAGGAAAGCTTTCTTT. It translates to CASSPTEAGRKAFF.

The chain uses TRBV7-3 and TRBJ2-1; 14 positions match TRBD2. Germline V gene lookup returns CDR1 SGHTA and CDR2 FQGTGA. This CDR3 has 14 residues. The V segment lost 5 bases and the J segment 8 bases; nucleotides outside the gene matches: 2. CDR3 in DNA: TGTGCCAGCAGCAGGACTAGCGGGGGGCATGAGCAGTTCTTC. The encoded protein is CASSRTSGGHEQFF.

J is TRBJ1-4 and V is TRBV7-2, with TRBD1 as a possible D gene (5 bases). V was cut by 1 base and J by 8 bases, with 14 bases left in between. From germline, CDR1 is SGHTA and CDR2 FQGNSA. The CDR3 contains 15 residues. The CDR3 nucleotides read TGTGCCAGCAGCTTAGGGGCGACAGTCGACGAAAAACTGTTTTTT. It translates to CASSLGATVDEKLFF.

This clonotype was counted ten times or more. The rearrangement joins TRBV7-9 to TRBJ1-2, with 8 bases identical to TRBD1. V shed 3 bases, J shed 4 bases, and the junction held 4 bases outside the gene matches. CDR3 length equals 14 residues. Germline CDR1 SEHNR, CDR2 FQNEAQ (reference sequence). CDR3 in DNA: TGTGCCAGCAGCTTCGGACAGGGCCTCTATGGCTACACCTTC. This encodes CASSFGQGLYGYTF. Combining the CDR3 with reference TRBV7-9 and TRBJ1-2 gives the whole variable domain DTGVSQNPRHKITKRGQNVTFRCDPISEHNRLYWYRQTLGQGPEFLTYFQNEAQLEKSRLLSDRFSAERPKGSFSTLEIQRTEQGDSAMYLCASSFGQGLYGYTFGSGTRLTVV.

This clonotype was detected a few times. This chain joins TRBV19 and TRBJ1-2, with D possibly being TRBD1 (5 bases). The CDR3 totals 14 residues. CDR1 and CDR2 (germline): LNHDA, SQIVND (reference sequence). The germline V and J ends were trimmed by 5 bases and 10 bases, with 20 bases remaining between them. The CDR3 loop reads CASSRWSAGSDYTF. The CDR3 DNA reads as TGTGCCAGTAGTCGCTGGTCGGCAGGGTCTGACTACACCTTC.

The rearrangement joins TRBV28 to TRBJ1-4, with unresolved D. The CDR3 extends over 13 amino acids. Germline-derived CDR1 and CDR2 are MDHEN and SYDVKM. The V end was cut by 6 bases, the J end by 3 bases, with 8 bases between. Here the CDR3 reads CASRRGPNEKLFF. As DNA, the CDR3 is TGTGCCAGCAGACGAGGGCCTAATGAAAAACTGTTTTTT.

The V gene is TRBV7-3, the J gene TRBJ1-2; the D gene is possibly TRBD1 (6 bases). Trimming removed 3 bases from V and 2 bases from J, with 13 bases in between. In germline, CDR1 is SGHTA, CDR2 FQGTGA. The CDR3 runs to 15 residues. The CDR3 protein is CASSFRPGENYGYTF. CDR3 nucleotides: TGTGCCAGCAGCTTTAGGCCAGGGGAGAACTATGGCTACACCTTC. The full variable domain, rest sourced from reference TRBV7-3 and TRBJ1-2, is GAGVSQTPSNKVTEKGKYVELRCDPISGHTALYWYRQSLGQGPEFLIYFQGTGAADDSGLPNDRFFAVRPEGSVSTLKIQRTERGDSAVYLCASSFRPGENYGYTFGSGTRLTVV.

This chain uses TRBV20-1 with TRBJ1-6, with TRBD1 matching 8 bases. V dropped 2 bases and J dropped 9; count of bases not matched to a gene: 9. The germline V gene encodes CDR1 DFQATT and CDR2 SNEGSKA (reference sequence). The CDR3 is made up of 15 amino acids. CDR3 nucleotides: TGCAGTGCTAGACCGGGGTCAGGGGGCCCTTCACCCCTCCACTTT. Encoded protein: CSARPGSGGPSPLHF.

The chain has TRBV5-1 and TRBJ2-3; D possibly corresponds to TRBD1 (6 bases). This CDR3 has 16 amino acids. The germline V and J ends were trimmed by 3 bases and 1 base, with 15 bases remaining between them. Germline CDR1 and CDR2: SGHRS and YFSETQ. CDR3 loop: CASSSATGGGTDTQYF. CDR3 DNA: TGCGCCAGCAGCTCGGCGACAGGCGGAGGCACAGATACGCAGTATTTT. Using reference TRBV5-1 and TRBJ2-3 for the parts outside the CDR3, the full variable domain is KAGVTQTPRYLIKTRGQQVTLSCSPISGHRSVSWYQQTPGQGLQFLFEYFSETQRNKGNFPGRFSGRQFSNSRSEMNVSTLELGDSALYLCASSSATGGGTDTQYFGPGTRLTVL.

This clonotype was picked up many times. This chain connects TRBV7-2 to TRBJ2-1, with 7 positions matching TRBD2. The junction had 4 bases not matched to a gene; V was cut back by 1 base and J by 4 bases. The CDR3 has 15 residues. Per germline, CDR1 SGHTA and CDR2 FQGNSA. The CDR3 sequence: CASSLDGGGYNEQFF. The CDR3 nucleotides read TGTGCCAGCAGCTTAGATGGGGGGGGATACAATGAGCAGTTCTTC.

As concerns this clonotype: Here the CDR3 omits its conserved ending phenylalanine or tryptophan, so a read error is the likely source. This chain's CDR3 is CASSTEGRNTEAFS. In DNA, the CDR3 is TGTGCCAGCAGTACAGAGGGCCGCAACACTGAAGCTTTCTCT. The chain employs TRBV2 and TRBJ1-1; D is undetermined. V dropped 5 bases and J dropped 2 bases, with 12 bases sitting between them. Germline CDR1 and CDR2: SNHLY and FYNNEI. The CDR3 sequence is 14 residues long.

This clonotype was picked up many times. The CDR3 DNA follows: TGCGCCAGCAGCGACGGGACAACGTACCAAGAGACCCAGTACTTC. Residues: CASSDGTTYQETQYF. The rearrangement joins TRBV5-1 to TRBJ2-5; perhaps TRBD1 as D (6 bases). CDR3 size: 15 residues. CDR1 and CDR2 (germline): SGHRS, YFSETQ. V lost 4 bases and J 0 bases, leaving 13 bases between the germline ends.

The sample holds many counts of this clonotype. This chain links TRBV20-1 with TRBJ1-1, with D possibly matching TRBD1 (5 bases). Germline loops: CDR1 DFQATT, CDR2 SNEGSKA (reference sequence). The V gene lost 6 bases and the J gene lost 0 bases, with 17 bases spanning the gap. The CDR3 has 15 amino acids. In nucleotides, the CDR3 is TGCAGTGCCAACCACGGGGGAAATCTGAACACTGAAGCTTTCTTT. Translating gives CSANHGGNLNTEAFF.

This clonotype was counted many times. The rearrangement uses TRBV2 and TRBJ2-7, with D possibly TRBD1 on 6 matching bases. Germline lookup yields CDR1 SNHLY and CDR2 FYNNEI. V was cut by 7 bases and J by 8 bases, with 12 bases left in between. The CDR3 covers 11 residues. DNA for the CDR3: TGTGCCAGCAAGTTCGGGGACAAGCAGTACTTC. Translated, it gives CASKFGDKQYF.

At least ten counts were recorded for this clonotype. The chain has TRBV7-6 and TRBJ2-3, with 7 positions matching TRBD2. The trim removed 5 bases at V and 1 base at J, leaving 24 bases unmatched. The CDR3 is made up of 21 amino acids. Germline lookup yields CDR1 SGHVS and CDR2 FNYEAQ. The CDR3 protein is CASSKPLITSDLVGGTDTQYF. CDR3 nucleotide sequence: TGTGCCAGCAGCAAACCCCTGATAACTAGCGATCTGGTCGGTGGCACAGATACGCAGTATTTT.

V is TRBV5-6 and J is TRBJ2-7, with a weak D call TRBD1 (6 bases). The germline CDR1 and CDR2 sequences are SGHDT and YYEEEE. Between the trimmed V and J ends, which lost 6 bases and 4 bases, there was a span of 17 bases. The CDR3 has 14 residues. CDR3 sequence (DNA): TGTGCCAGCACCTTTACCGGGACACGTTACGAGCAGTACTTC. Protein: CASTFTGTRYEQYF.

This sequence joins TRBV2 and TRBJ2-7; weak D call: TRBD1 (6 bases). The CDR3 is 12 amino acids. Trimming shortened V by 6 bases and J by 12 bases, and 18 bases separated the two germline ends. In germline, CDR1 is SNHLY, CDR2 FYNNEI. The CDR3 reads CASSIINRAGYF. The CDR3 region has the DNA TGTGCCAGCAGCATAATCAACAGGGCTGGGTACTTC.

The rearrangement joins TRBV10-3 to TRBJ1-1; D remains unclear. The germline CDR1 and CDR2 sequences are ENHRY and SYGVKD. V lost 5 bases and J lost 3, with 16 bases in between. The CDR3 length is 15 residues. The CDR3 sequence: CAISMVLQKDTEAFF. In DNA, the CDR3 is TGTGCCATCAGTATGGTACTCCAGAAGGACACTGAAGCTTTCTTT.

V and J are TRBV10-1 and TRBJ2-7; D remains unclear. This CDR3 comprises 13 residues. Germline assignment: CDR1 WNHNN and CDR2 SYGVQD (reference sequence). The V and J ends lost 6 bases and 3 bases respectively, with 12 bases between them. CDR3 region: CASSLNLGYEQYF. The CDR3 DNA reads as TGCGCCAGCAGCCTTAACCTGGGCTACGAGCAGTACTTC.

The table lists this clonotype with a count of one. J is TRBJ2-7 and V is TRBV10-3; 12 nucleotides line up with TRBD1. In germline, CDR1 is ENHRY, CDR2 SYGVKD. The CDR3 spans 15 residues. Unmatched junction bases numbered 9, after V lost 6 bases and J lost 6 bases. This chain's CDR3 is CAIRGQGTGGVEQYF. CDR3 DNA: TGTGCCATCAGGGGGCAAGGGACAGGGGGCGTCGAGCAGTACTTC.

This rearrangement joins TRBV28 to TRBJ1-2; possibly TRBD1 for D (5 bases). V was pared by 3 bases and J by 5 bases, with 13 bases between. Germline lookup yields CDR1 MDHEN and CDR2 SYDVKM. CDR3 length: 14 residues. The CDR3 loop is CASSFGAEGYGYTF. The CDR3 DNA reads TGTGCCAGCAGTTTCGGCGCGGAGGGGTATGGCTACACCTTC.

This clonotype was recorded a few times. The rearrangement joins TRBV12-5 to TRBJ2-3; D possibly uses TRBD1 or TRBD2 (6 bases each). The CDR3 runs 16 residues. Trimming took off 3 bases at V and 6 bases at J, with 19 bases between the two ends. CDR1 and CDR2 from the germline V gene are LGHNT and FRNRAP. CDR3: CASGLPSGGGADTQYF. The CDR3, as DNA: TGTGCTAGTGGTTTACCCAGCGGAGGGGGTGCGGATACGCAGTATTTT.